Given below is one TCR beta chain in context. This record comes from a study of blood T cell repertoires in COVID-19. About the study: From T cells, B-cell-depleted T cells, or PBMCs came the material, which was cDNA or gDNA.

Seattle researchers signed up patients amid active infection and tracked them longitudinally. Trimming pared 8 bases from V and 0 bases from J, leaving 14 bases between. Germline V gene data show CDR1 as MDHEN and CDR2 as SYDVKM. This CDR3 spans 15 amino acids. Source study methods: From reference gene primer amplification, estimates of nucleated cell counts were derived. The method was immunoSEQ multiplex PCR; TCRdb's version includes in-frame clones alone and lacks a portion of them. Clonal size and the V and J genes are those of that table, whereas D and trimming came from the DNA. Found here are 250,000 to 300,000 clones, 88% of them singletons; the top ten hold over 9%.

This clonotype was obtained from a woman aged 30 to 39 with COVID-19, enrolled during active disease. The chain has TRBV28 and TRBJ1-5; D is unresolved. The sample consisted of peripheral blood. CDR3 protein: CASRLTTYSNQPQHF. The CDR3 DNA sequence: TGTGCCAGCCGTCTCACCACCTATAGCAATCAGCCCCAGCATTTT.